The TCR beta chain under discussion was sequenced for a study of OX40 agonist ivuxolimab in advanced cancers. Study overall: Every 2 weeks, patients received ivuxolimab intravenously, dosed at 0.01 to 10 mg/kg. Study-wide results and caveats: A proportion of nonresponders additionally exhibited low normalized T-cell clonal expansion. Among the lowest peripheral clonal expansion occurred in 0.1-3.0 mg/kg partial responders.

Notes on this clone: Its antigen remains unknown.

Assay used: immunoSEQ multiplex PCR; TCRdb lists only in-frame clones, some missing. The sample records 30,000 or so clones, about nine tenths being singletons. V gave up 1 base and J gave up 2 bases, with 10 bases separating them. The CDR3 extends over 15 amino acids. Germline V gene lookup returns CDR1 SGHRS and CDR2 YFSETQ. The TCR originated in an adult with an advanced solid tumor such as melanoma, head and neck, liver or kidney cancer. The specimen comprised CD4+ or CD8+ T cells sorted from blood, sampled in a trial of the OX40 agonist ivuxolimab. The chain uses TRBV5-1 and TRBJ2-1, with no clear D. Here the CDR3 reads CASSLKRNTYNEQFF. In nucleotides, the CDR3 is TGCGCCAGCAGCTTGAAAAGAAACACCTACAATGAGCAGTTCTTC.